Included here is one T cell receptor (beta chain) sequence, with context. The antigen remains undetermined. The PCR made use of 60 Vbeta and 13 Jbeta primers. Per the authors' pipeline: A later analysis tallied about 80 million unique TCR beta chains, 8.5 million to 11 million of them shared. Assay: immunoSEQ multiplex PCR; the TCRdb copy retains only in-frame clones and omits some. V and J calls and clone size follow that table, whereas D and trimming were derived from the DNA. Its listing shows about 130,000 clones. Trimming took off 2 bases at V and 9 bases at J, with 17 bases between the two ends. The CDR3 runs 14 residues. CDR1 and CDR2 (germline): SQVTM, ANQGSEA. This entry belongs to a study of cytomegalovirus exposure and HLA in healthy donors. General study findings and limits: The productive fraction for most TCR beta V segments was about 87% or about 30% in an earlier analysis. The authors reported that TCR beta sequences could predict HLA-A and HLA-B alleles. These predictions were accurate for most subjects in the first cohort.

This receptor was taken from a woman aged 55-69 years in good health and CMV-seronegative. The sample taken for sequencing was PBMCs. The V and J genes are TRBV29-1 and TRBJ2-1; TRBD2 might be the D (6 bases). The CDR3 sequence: CSVERGGLLGEQFF. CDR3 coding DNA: TGCAGCGTTGAAAGGGGAGGCCTATTGGGTGAGCAGTTCTTC.